The source of this T cell receptor (beta chain) is a study of pediatric ulcerative colitis. The wider study: Most patients had pancolitis, and two had left-sided colitis.

The rectum was sampled with one to two pinch biopsies at colonoscopy. Clones were sequenced by immunoSEQ multiplex PCR, and TCRdb holds only the in-frame ones, with some missing. The profile shows roughly 16,000 clones, approximately 74% of them singletons. The sequencing sample was made of gut tissue. The clonotype was recovered from a girl aged 10 to 17 with moderate ulcerative colitis.

The CDR3 coding sequence is TGTGCCTGGAGTGTACGAATCGCTACTAGCGGGAGTGAGGGGGAGCTGTTTTTT. It encodes CAWSVRIATSGSEGELFF. V and J are TRBV30 and TRBJ2-2; TRBD2 aligns across 11 bases. This CDR3 is built from 18 residues. V lost 0 bases and J lost 8; bases outside the gene matches: 14. From germline, CDR1 is GTSNPN and CDR2 SVGIG (reference sequence).